This TCR beta chain is from a study of shared clonotypes between healthy human individuals. Study at large: CD8 memory received one plate per donor, CD8 naive two, CD4 memory three and CD4 naive three.

The assay was immunoSEQ multiplex PCR, and TCRdb's table has in-frame clones only and misses some. This sample carries over a million clones, 60% to 80% of them seen once, and the ten largest clones take approximately 1.5%. The sequence was collected from a man aged 18-30 years in good health. The specimen was memory CD4+ T cells sorted from blood. The subset: CD45RA-negative fraction.

The CDR3 bases are TGTGCCAGCTCACGCGAGGGACAGGGGTATGGCTACACCTTC. Its protein product is CASSREGQGYGYTF. The chain uses TRBV18 and TRBJ1-2, with 10 bases identical to TRBD1. The CDR3 extends over 14 amino acids. CDR1 is KGHSH and CDR2 is LQKENI in the germline V gene. The V and J ends lost 4 bases and 5 bases, in that order; junction bases with no gene match: 4. Full variable domain (remainder filled in from reference TRBV18 and TRBJ1-2): NAGVMQNPRHLVRRRGQEARLRCSPMKGHSHVYWYRQLPEEGLKFMVYLQKENIIDESGMPKERFSAEFPKEGPSILRIQQVVRGDSAAYFCASSREGQGYGYTFGSGTRLTVV.